The 26 T cell receptor beta chains reported below all come from one sample, sequenced in a study of T cell responses to AZD1222 COVID-19 vaccine. Profiled with immunoSEQ multiplex PCR; TCRdb holds only in-frame clones, not every one. The table includes about 140,000 clones, 70% to 90% detected once. Specimen: peripheral blood, collected on day 0 of AZD1222 vaccination. These receptors were collected from an adult in good health.

This chain connects TRBV7-2 to TRBJ1-3; no reliable D call. Trimming shortened V by 8 bases and J by 0 bases, and 17 bases separated the two germline ends. The CDR3 spans 16 residues. Per germline, CDR1 SGHTA and CDR2 FQGNSA. The CDR3 reads CASSWRAASSGNTIYF. DNA of the CDR3: TGTGCCAGCTCCTGGCGGGCAGCAAGCTCTGGAAACACCATATATTTT.

This clone was detected only once. This chain links TRBV30 with TRBJ1-4; D is ambiguous. The CDR3 contains 15 residues. V gave up 0 bases and J gave up 0 bases, with 8 bases separating them. Germline V gene lookup returns CDR1 GTSNPN and CDR2 SVGIG (reference sequence). CDR3 sequence: CAWSVHRATNEKLFF. As DNA, the CDR3 is TGTGCCTGGAGTGTCCACAGAGCAACTAATGAAAAACTGTTTTTT.

This rearrangement joins TRBV5-8 to TRBJ2-5, with 16 bases matching TRBD2. Trimming at V came to 6 bases and at J to 4 bases, leaving 12 bases not matched to a gene. Looked up from germline, CDR1 is SGHTS and CDR2 is YDEGEE. The CDR3 sequence is 18 residues long. CDR3 loop: CASTWRRGLAGGRETQYF. DNA of the CDR3: TGTGCCAGCACCTGGAGGAGGGGACTAGCGGGAGGGAGAGAGACCCAGTACTTC.

CDR3 sequence: CASSPLSGRMNTEAFF. CDR3 sequence (DNA): TGTGCCAGCAGTCCCTTGAGTGGGAGGATGAACACTGAAGCTTTCTTT. The chain joins TRBV27 to TRBJ1-1; D unclear. The germline CDR1 and CDR2 sequences are MNHEY and SMNVEV (reference sequence). V was pared by 5 bases and J by 0 bases, with 16 bases between. The CDR3 loop spans 16 amino acids.

J is TRBJ2-1 and V is TRBV19; 8 nucleotides line up with TRBD2. The trim removed 3 bases at V and 5 bases at J, leaving 9 bases unmatched. Germline CDR1 reads LNHDA; CDR2 reads SQIVND (reference sequence). This CDR3 is 16 amino acids long. The CDR3: CASSMDSGIGDNEQFF. DNA for the CDR3: TGTGCCAGTAGTATGGATAGCGGGATAGGTGACAATGAGCAGTTCTTC. Full variable domain (outside the CDR3, taken from reference TRBV19 and TRBJ2-1): DGGITQSPKYLFRKEGQNVTLSCEQNLNHDAMYWYRQDPGQGLRLIYYSQIVNDFQKGDIAEGYSVSREKKESFPLTVTSAQKNPTAFYLCASSMDSGIGDNEQFFGPGTRLTVL.

In its sample, this clone was seen once. This chain uses TRBV19 with TRBJ1-1; D perhaps matches TRBD1 (6 bases). This CDR3 has 20 amino acids. Germline CDR1 LNHDA, CDR2 SQIVND (reference sequence). V lost 7 bases, J lost 5 bases, and 35 bases lay in between. As DNA, the CDR3 is TGTGCCAGTAAAGAAATGGGAGGGTCGATCGGGGGGCTCAAGCAGACTGAAGCTTTCTTT. Translation: CASKEMGGSIGGLKQTEAFF.

The chain uses TRBV2 and TRBJ1-2; no clear D gene. The CDR3 is made up of 12 amino acids. Per germline, CDR1 SNHLY and CDR2 FYNNEI. V was pared by 5 bases and J by 8 bases, with 12 bases between. CDR3 DNA sequence: TGTGCCAGCAGTTCTGACCTGGGCGGCTACACCTTC. Amino acid sequence: CASSSDLGGYTF. Combining the CDR3 with reference TRBV2 and TRBJ1-2 gives the whole variable domain EPEVTQTPSHQVTQMGQEVILRCVPISNHLYFYWYRQILGQKVEFLVSFYNNEISEKSEIFDDQFSVERPDGSNFTLKIRSTKLEDSAMYFCASSSDLGGYTFGSGTRLTVV.

V and J are TRBV27 and TRBJ2-1; D ambiguous. V lost 4 bases and J 9 bases, leaving 22 bases between the germline ends. This CDR3 has 16 amino acids. Germline V gene data show CDR1 as MNHEY and CDR2 as SMNVEV (reference sequence). This CDR3 is CASSYSPLTKAAEQFF. The CDR3 bases are TGTGCCAGCAGTTATTCCCCACTGACGAAAGCAGCTGAGCAGTTCTTC.

The chain couples TRBV6-2 or TRBV6-3 to TRBJ2-1; 11 bases line up with TRBD2. CDR1 is MNHEY, CDR2 SVGEGT, per germline. V lost 4 bases and J lost 4; bases outside the gene matches: 9. The CDR3 extends over 17 amino acids. The chain's CDR3 is CASSWGLLAGGYNEQFF. The DNA for the CDR3 is TGTGCCAGCAGTTGGGGACTTCTAGCGGGAGGATACAATGAGCAGTTCTTC.

This clone was picked up a small number of times. The gene calls are TRBV5-5 and TRBJ2-7; 8 positions match TRBD1. After removal of 4 bases from V and 0 bases from J, the junction contained 6 bases not matched to a gene. The CDR3 sequence is 15 residues long. Per germline, CDR1 SGHKS and CDR2 YYEKEE (reference sequence). The CDR3 spells CASSRQGIGSYEQYF. The CDR3 nucleotides are TGTGCCAGCAGCCGACAGGGGATAGGCTCCTACGAGCAGTACTTC.

This clone was counted once. The chain combines TRBV15 with TRBJ1-2, with a possible D match to TRBD1 (6 bases). Trimming stripped 5 bases from V and 8 bases from J, with 15 bases between. Germline values: CDR1 LNHNV, CDR2 YYDKDF (reference sequence). The CDR3 runs 13 residues. This chain's CDR3 is CATSEQGLDGYTF. In nucleotides, the CDR3 is TGTGCCACCAGCGAACAGGGTTTGGACGGCTACACCTTC.

The chain joins TRBV4-1 to TRBJ1-2; possible D gene TRBD1, 5 bases. The CDR3 totals 13 residues. V was clipped by 1 base and J by 8 bases, with 11 bases between them. Looked up from germline, CDR1 is MGHRA and CDR2 is YSYEKL. The DNA for the CDR3 is TGCGCCAGCAGCCAAGGGATAACAGGAGGCTACACCTTC. Protein product: CASSQGITGGYTF.

The J gene is TRBJ2-5, the V gene TRBV5-4; unclear D gene. Trimming pared 3 bases from V and 1 base from J, leaving 13 bases between. CDR1 is SGHNT and CDR2 is YYREEE in the germline V gene (reference sequence). The CDR3 is 15 amino acids. The CDR3 loop is CASSSNGPFQETQYF. CDR3 nucleotide sequence: TGTGCCAGCAGCTCAAACGGACCGTTCCAAGAGACCCAGTACTTC.

The chain carries TRBV6-2 or TRBV6-3 and TRBJ1-1; no firm D call. The CDR3 consists of 15 residues. V shed 0 bases and J shed 4 bases, with 12 bases lying between them. Germline assignment: CDR1 MNHEY and CDR2 SVGEGT. In DNA, the CDR3 is TGTGCCAGCAGTTACTCGCCGACGATGGCCACTGAAGCTTTCTTT. Protein product: CASSYSPTMATEAFF.

The genes are TRBV6-2 or TRBV6-3 and TRBJ2-7; the match to TRBD2 covers 11 bases. The length of the CDR3 is 14 residues. The V segment lost 5 bases and the J segment 5 bases; nucleotides outside the gene matches: 5. Germline V CDR1 and CDR2: MNHEY, SVGEGT. The CDR3 spells CASSQLAGVDEQYF. CDR3 sequence (DNA): TGTGCCAGCAGTCAACTAGCGGGAGTCGACGAGCAGTACTTC.

The chain is built from TRBV29-1 and TRBJ2-1; 12 bases fit TRBD2. V lost 1 base, J lost 8 bases, and 9 bases stayed unmatched. This CDR3 is built from 16 residues. Germline assignment: CDR1 SQVTM and CDR2 ANQGSEA. The CDR3: CSVEVRLAGAVDEQFF. CDR3 DNA sequence: TGCAGCGTTGAAGTAAGACTAGCGGGAGCCGTAGATGAGCAGTTCTTC.

The gene calls are TRBV30 and TRBJ1-2, with 7 bases identical to TRBD1. Germline-derived CDR1 and CDR2 are GTSNPN and SVGIG (reference sequence). This CDR3 has 13 amino acids. J was trimmed by 5 bases and V by 3 bases; bases with no gene match: 6. The CDR3 here is CAWSDGQVYGYTF. The CDR3 DNA is TGTGCCTGGAGCGATGGACAGGTATATGGCTACACCTTC.

The gene calls are TRBV28 and TRBJ2-2; TRBD1 or TRBD2 may be the D gene (7 bases each). The germline gives CDR1 MDHEN, CDR2 SYDVKM. V lost 5 bases and J lost 6, with 16 bases in between. This CDR3 has 15 amino acids. The CDR3: CASSKRQGGAGELFF. CDR3 in DNA: TGTGCCAGCAGTAAGCGACAGGGAGGGGCCGGGGAGCTGTTTTTT.

The V and J genes are TRBV5-3 and TRBJ1-5; D unresolved. TRBV5-3 is an open reading frame whose function is uncertain. The V end lost 8 bases, the J end lost 3 bases, and 12 bases lay between the germline ends. The CDR3 length is 13 residues. The CDR3 loop is CARKTEFNQPQHF. The CDR3 DNA sequence: TGTGCCAGGAAAACAGAATTCAATCAGCCCCAGCATTTT.

V gene TRBV4-1 combines with J gene TRBJ2-7; D remains ambiguous. CDR3 size: 14 residues. CDR1 MGHRA and CDR2 YSYEKL come from the germline V gene. Trimming removed 0 bases at V and 2 bases at J, with 8 bases between. The CDR3 region is CASSQDNGPYEQYF. CDR3 nucleotide sequence: TGCGCCAGCAGCCAAGATAATGGACCCTACGAGCAGTACTTC.

CDR3: CASSLSAGRGSPLHF. The CDR3 DNA is TGTGCCAGCAGTTTATCAGCAGGGAGAGGTTCACCCCTCCACTTT. The chain links TRBV28 to TRBJ1-6; a possible D gene is TRBD1 (5 bases). This CDR3 spans 15 amino acids. Per the germline V gene, CDR1 is MDHEN and CDR2 is SYDVKM. V gave up 1 base and J gave up 9 bases, with 13 bases separating them.

The count of this clone is one. The gene calls are TRBV19 and TRBJ2-1, with a weak D call TRBD1 (6 bases). The V end was cut by 8 bases, the J end by 6 bases, with 14 bases between. Germline V gene sequence: CDR1 LNHDA, CDR2 SQIVND (reference sequence). The CDR3 consists of 13 residues. CDR3 amino acids: CASRTGNGNEQFF. CDR3 in DNA: TGTGCCAGTCGAACAGGGAACGGCAATGAGCAGTTCTTC. The full variable domain, completed using reference TRBV19 and TRBJ2-1, is DGGITQSPKYLFRKEGQNVTLSCEQNLNHDAMYWYRQDPGQGLRLIYYSQIVNDFQKGDIAEGYSVSREKKESFPLTVTSAQKNPTAFYLCASRTGNGNEQFFGPGTRLTVL.

The CDR3 nucleotides read TGCGCCAGCAGCCAAGGACAGGGCTCCTACGAGCAGTACTTC. Amino acid sequence: CASSQGQGSYEQYF. J is TRBJ2-7 and V is TRBV4-1; 7 bases are a match to TRBD1. Germline V CDR1 and CDR2: MGHRA, YSYEKL. The V segment lost 1 base and the J segment 0 bases; nucleotides outside the gene matches: 0. CDR3 length: 14 residues.

The chain has TRBV7-3 and TRBJ2-1; 10 positions agree with TRBD2. Losses at the gene ends were 5 bases for V and 0 bases for J; bases not matched to a gene: 13. CDR1 and CDR2 (germline): SGHTA, FQGTGA. The CDR3 runs 19 residues. Here the CDR3 reads CASSALGLAEEGSYNEQFF. CDR3 nucleotides: TGTGCCAGCAGCGCTCTTGGACTAGCGGAGGAGGGCTCCTACAATGAGCAGTTCTTC.

This sequence joins TRBV19 and TRBJ2-7; a possible D gene is TRBD1 (5 bases). The CDR3 extends over 15 amino acids. Germline V gene lookup returns CDR1 LNHDA and CDR2 SQIVND (reference sequence). Trimming cost V 3 bases and J 4 bases, with 16 bases left between them. The CDR3 sequence is CASSIFQGLGYEQYF. CDR3 nucleotide sequence: TGTGCCAGTAGTATTTTCCAGGGCCTCGGGTACGAGCAGTACTTC. Full variable domain (remainder filled in from reference TRBV19 and TRBJ2-7): DGGITQSPKYLFRKEGQNVTLSCEQNLNHDAMYWYRQDPGQGLRLIYYSQIVNDFQKGDIAEGYSVSREKKESFPLTVTSAQKNPTAFYLCASSIFQGLGYEQYFGPGTRLTVT.

The chain joins TRBV6-2 or TRBV6-3 to TRBJ2-3, with D perhaps assigned TRBD1 or TRBD2 (6 bases each). This CDR3 is 16 amino acids long. Trimming shortened V by 0 bases and J by 5 bases, and 15 bases separated the two germline ends. Germline CDR1 and CDR2: MNHEY and SVGEGT. The CDR3 sequence: CASSYSIGGKVDTQYF. As DNA, the CDR3 is TGTGCCAGCAGTTACTCGATAGGGGGGAAAGTAGATACGCAGTATTTT.